The 24 T cell receptor beta chains below all came from one sample that was sequenced in a study of blood T cell repertoires in COVID-19. This table comes from immunoSEQ multiplex PCR, and its TCRdb copy is limited to in-frame clones, with some not included. Of roughly 120,000 clones in the sample, over 75% are singletons; the top ten hold 2.5%. The specimen sequenced was peripheral blood. These receptors all stem from a man between 50 and 59 years old with acute or convalescent COVID-19.

The chain recombines TRBV18 with TRBJ2-1; D unclear. The germline gives CDR1 KGHSH, CDR2 LQKENI. The CDR3 runs 14 residues. V lost 0 bases to trimming and J lost 7 bases, with 10 bases between them. CDR3 DNA: TGTGCCAGCTCACCACCGGGCCCCACGAATGAGCAGTTCTTC. Translating it yields CASSPPGPTNEQFF.

The chain has TRBV2 and TRBJ1-2, with 7 bases aligning to TRBD1. Germline V gives CDR1 SNHLY, CDR2 FYNNEI. The junction had 15 bases not matched to a gene; V was cut back by 6 bases and J by 8 bases. The CDR3 covers 15 residues. CDR3 sequence reads: CASRAGTASAWGYTF. The CDR3 DNA reads as TGTGCCAGCAGGGCCGGGACAGCATCCGCCTGGGGCTACACCTTC.

This clone was picked up a small number of times. The gene calls are TRBV19 and TRBJ1-4; D might be TRBD1 (6 bases). Germline assignment: CDR1 LNHDA and CDR2 SQIVND (reference sequence). V was pared by 6 bases and J by 4 bases, with 15 bases between. The CDR3 spans 15 residues. CDR3 residues: CASSAPGVGNEKLFF. Written as DNA, the CDR3 is TGTGCCAGTAGCGCTCCAGGGGTTGGTAATGAAAAACTGTTTTTT.

The chain employs TRBV4-1 and TRBJ2-7, with 9 nucleotides matching TRBD1. Germline CDR1 is MGHRA and CDR2 is YSYEKL. This CDR3 has 16 amino acids. V lost 3 bases, J lost 4 bases, and 10 bases stayed unmatched. Here the CDR3 reads CASSQGGGQGKYEQYF. The CDR3 DNA follows: TGCGCCAGCAGCCAGGGGGGTGGACAGGGGAAATACGAGCAGTACTTC.

This chain uses TRBV29-1 with TRBJ2-7, with TRBD2 identical over 11 bases. From germline, CDR1 is SQVTM and CDR2 ANQGSEA. The CDR3 runs to 14 residues. V dropped 5 bases and J dropped 1; count of bases not matched to a gene: 4. For the CDR3, the DNA is TGCAGCGTTAGAGGGACTAGCGGTTCCTACGAGCAGTACTTC. Translation: CSVRGTSGSYEQYF.

This chain connects TRBV5-5 to TRBJ1-4; 7 positions agree with TRBD1. This CDR3 region has 15 residues. Germline V gene sequence: CDR1 SGHKS, CDR2 YYEKEE (reference sequence). Trimming cost V 1 base and J 4 bases; bases outside gene matches: 4. Here the CDR3 DNA reads TGTGCCAGCAGCTTGACAGGGGCCGATAATGAAAAACTGTTTTTT. Amino acid sequence: CASSLTGADNEKLFF.

The rearrangement links TRBV24-1 to TRBJ1-5, with 7 bases matching TRBD1. Germline V lookup: CDR1 KGHDR, CDR2 SFDVKD. This CDR3 spans 14 amino acids. Trimming removed 4 bases from V and 5 bases from J; junction bases left unmatched: 4. The CDR3 loop is CATSEQGSDQPQHF. CDR3 in DNA: TGTGCCACCAGTGAACAGGGGTCGGATCAGCCCCAGCATTTT.

This clone was seen a single time. The rearrangement joins TRBV28 to TRBJ2-7; 9 positions agree with TRBD1. This CDR3 has 14 residues. Germline values: CDR1 MDHEN, CDR2 SYDVKM. The V and J ends lost 6 bases and 2 bases, in that order; junction bases with no gene match: 5. This CDR3 is CASRDTGGAYEQYF. CDR3 coding DNA: TGTGCCAGCAGGGACACAGGGGGCGCCTACGAGCAGTACTTC.

The CDR3 coding sequence is TGTGCCAGTCTACAGGGCGGTGGGTACAATGAGCAGTTCTTC. It specifies CASLQGGGYNEQFF. The chain is built from TRBV3-1 (or the pseudogene TRBV3-2) and TRBJ2-1; tentatively, D is TRBD1 (6 bases). Trimming took off 9 bases at V and 4 bases at J, with 16 bases between the two ends. CDR1 and CDR2 (germline): LGHDT, YNNKEL (reference sequence). This CDR3 spans 14 amino acids.

The rearrangement links TRBV2 to TRBJ1-4; 8 bases are a match to TRBD1. This CDR3 is built from 15 residues. Germline-derived CDR1 and CDR2 are SNHLY and FYNNEI. Trimming at V came to 5 bases and at J to 2 bases, leaving 4 bases not matched to a gene. As DNA, the CDR3 is TGTGCCAGCAGTCCTGACAGGGGCACTAATGAAAAACTGTTTTTT. As protein: CASSPDRGTNEKLFF. Together with reference TRBV2 and TRBJ1-4, the CDR3 gives the full variable domain: EPEVTQTPSHQVTQMGQEVILRCVPISNHLYFYWYRQILGQKVEFLVSFYNNEISEKSEIFDDQFSVERPDGSNFTLKIRSTKLEDSAMYFCASSPDRGTNEKLFFGSGTQLSVL.

This clone was observed a single time. J is TRBJ2-6 and V is TRBV29-1; perhaps TRBD1 as D (6 bases). The CDR3 has 14 amino acids. Germline assignment: CDR1 SQVTM and CDR2 ANQGSEA. Trimming took 5 bases from V and 1 from J, leaving 9 bases between them. CDR3 amino acids: CSVQGPSGANVLTF. In DNA form, the CDR3 reads TGCAGCGTTCAGGGGCCTTCTGGGGCCAACGTCCTGACTTTC. Combining the CDR3 with reference TRBV29-1 and TRBJ2-6 gives the whole variable domain SAVISQKPSRDICQRGTSLTIQCQVDSQVTMMFWYRQQPGQSLTLIATANQGSEATYESGFVIDKFPISRPNLTFSTLTVSNMSPEDSSIYLCSVQGPSGANVLTFGAGSRLTVL.

The genes are TRBV2 and TRBJ2-7, with TRBD1 identical over 12 bases. This CDR3 has 13 residues. Unmatched junction bases numbered 2, after V lost 9 bases and J lost 2 bases. Germline assignment: CDR1 SNHLY and CDR2 FYNNEI. Here the CDR3 DNA reads TGTGCCAGTGGGACAGGGGGCGCCTACGAGCAGTACTTC. Protein: CASGTGGAYEQYF.

J is TRBJ2-3 and V is TRBV2, with TRBD2 as a possible D gene (7 bases). Per the germline V gene, CDR1 is SNHLY and CDR2 is FYNNEI. The CDR3 is made up of 13 amino acids. The ends were cut back, 6 bases at V and 4 bases at J, with 11 bases in the middle. The CDR3 nucleotides read TGTGCCAGCAGGGAGGGGGGGTCAGATACGCAGTATTTT. Translation: CASREGGSDTQYF.

The V and J genes are TRBV6-5 and TRBJ2-3; D uncertain. The length of the CDR3 is 12 residues. V was cut by 5 bases and J by 4 bases, with 7 bases left in between. Germline V CDR1 and CDR2: MNHEY, SVGAGI. CDR3 sequence reads: CASSLVSDTQYF. The CDR3 region has the DNA TGTGCCAGCAGTCTTGTGTCAGATACGCAGTATTTT.

The chain combines TRBV18 with TRBJ2-7, with 12 bases lining up with TRBD2. CDR3 size: 17 residues. J lost 3 bases, V lost 3 bases, and 9 bases had no gene match. CDR1 is KGHSH, CDR2 LQKENI, per germline. The CDR3 loop is CASSPIGQTSGSYEQYF. Written as DNA, the CDR3 is TGTGCCAGCTCACCTATAGGACAGACTAGCGGGAGCTACGAGCAGTACTTC.

The chain has TRBV29-1 and TRBJ2-1, with a possible D match to TRBD1 (5 bases). Germline CDR1 reads SQVTM; CDR2 reads ANQGSEA. The CDR3 extends over 11 amino acids. Trimming stripped 4 bases from V and 8 bases from J, with 9 bases between. Here the CDR3 reads CSVALTDEQFF. For the CDR3, the DNA is TGCAGCGTTGCACTGACAGATGAGCAGTTCTTC.

The V call is TRBV12-3 or TRBV12-4, the J call TRBJ1-1; D is uncertain. Trimming removed 6 bases at V and 5 bases at J, with 7 bases between. This CDR3 has 11 amino acids. In DNA, the CDR3 is TGTGCCAGCAGAACGGGGACTGAAGCTTTCTTT. As protein: CASRTGTEAFF.

The chain is built from TRBV3-1 (or the pseudogene TRBV3-2) and TRBJ2-2; the D is unclear. The CDR3 extends over 14 amino acids. Germline V lookup: CDR1 LGHDT, CDR2 YNNKEL (reference sequence). V lost 1 base to trimming and J lost 2 bases, with 5 bases between them. The DNA for the CDR3 is TGTGCCAGCAGCCAAGGAACTAACACCGGGGAGCTGTTTTTT. Translating gives CASSQGTNTGELFF.

This rearrangement joins TRBV7-6 to TRBJ2-7; 8 bases fit TRBD2. Trimming took 8 bases from V and 3 from J; bases not matched to a gene: 9. The CDR3 covers 14 residues. The germline V gene encodes CDR1 SGHVS and CDR2 FNYEAQ. The CDR3 reads CASPLAGPSYEQYF. CDR3 DNA sequence: TGTGCCAGCCCTTTAGCGGGGCCGAGCTACGAGCAGTACTTC.

This clone was observed a handful of times. The chain employs TRBV2 and TRBJ2-7, with D perhaps matching TRBD1 (5 bases). V gave up 2 bases and J gave up 12 bases, with 11 bases separating them. CDR1 SNHLY and CDR2 FYNNEI come from the germline V gene. The CDR3 has 11 residues. CDR3 bases: TGTGCCAGCAGTGAACAGGGCAGCCCGTACTTC. Translating it yields CASSEQGSPYF.

The chain carries TRBV18 and TRBJ1-4; D is uncertain. In germline, CDR1 is KGHSH, CDR2 LQKENI. V was cut by 6 bases and J by 4 bases, with 12 bases left in between. The CDR3 is made up of 14 amino acids. Written as DNA, the CDR3 is TGTGCCAGCTCGAACAGCTACAATAATGAAAAACTGTTTTTT. Translated: CASSNSYNNEKLFF.

The chain recombines TRBV30 with TRBJ2-7, with 11 bases that match TRBD2. Germline V gene data show CDR1 as GTSNPN and CDR2 as SVGIG (reference sequence). This CDR3 is 14 amino acids long. J lost 2 bases, V lost 3 bases, and 3 bases had no gene match. CDR3 protein: CAWRGSGGAYEQYF. Written as DNA, the CDR3 is TGTGCCTGGAGAGGTAGCGGGGGGGCCTACGAGCAGTACTTC.

This clone was seen a handful of times. CDR3 DNA: TGTGCCAGCAGCTTAGGGGGTAGGGGGCGAGTCAGTAATCAGCCCCAGCATTTT. Translated, it gives CASSLGGRGRVSNQPQHF. The rearrangement joins TRBV7-8 to TRBJ1-5; TRBD1 matches at 7 bases. The V gene's germline CDR1 is SGHVS and CDR2 FQNEAQ. Trimming cost V 1 base and J 4 bases; bases outside gene matches: 13. This CDR3 has 18 residues.

V gene TRBV13 combines with J gene TRBJ2-7; TRBD1 matches 8 bases. The germline gives CDR1 PRHDT, CDR2 FYEKMQ (reference sequence). The V and J ends lost 5 bases and 7 bases, in that order; junction bases with no gene match: 7. The CDR3 runs to 13 residues. The DNA of the CDR3 is TGTGCCAGCAGCATCCAGGGGGCTGGGGAGCAGTACTTC. Protein: CASSIQGAGEQYF.